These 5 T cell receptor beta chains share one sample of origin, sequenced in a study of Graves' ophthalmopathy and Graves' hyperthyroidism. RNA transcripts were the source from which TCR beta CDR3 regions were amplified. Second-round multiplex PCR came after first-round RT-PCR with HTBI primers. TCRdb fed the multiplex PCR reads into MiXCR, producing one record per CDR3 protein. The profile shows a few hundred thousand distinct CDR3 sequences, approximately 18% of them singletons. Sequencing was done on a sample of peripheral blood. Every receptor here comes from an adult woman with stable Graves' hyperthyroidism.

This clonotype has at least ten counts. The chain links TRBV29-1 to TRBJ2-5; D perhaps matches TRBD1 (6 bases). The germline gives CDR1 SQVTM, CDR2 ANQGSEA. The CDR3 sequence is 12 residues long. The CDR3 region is CTTAAGEETQYF. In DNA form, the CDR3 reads TGCACCACCGCGGCAGGGGAAGAGACCCAGTACTTC.

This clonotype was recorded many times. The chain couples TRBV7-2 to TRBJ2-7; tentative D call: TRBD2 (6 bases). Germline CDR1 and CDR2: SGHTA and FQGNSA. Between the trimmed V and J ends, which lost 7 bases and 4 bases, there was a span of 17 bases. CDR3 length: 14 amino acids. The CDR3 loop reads CASTNQGGAYEQYF. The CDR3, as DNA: TGTGCCAGCACTAACCAGGGCGGGGCATACGAGCAGTACTTC.

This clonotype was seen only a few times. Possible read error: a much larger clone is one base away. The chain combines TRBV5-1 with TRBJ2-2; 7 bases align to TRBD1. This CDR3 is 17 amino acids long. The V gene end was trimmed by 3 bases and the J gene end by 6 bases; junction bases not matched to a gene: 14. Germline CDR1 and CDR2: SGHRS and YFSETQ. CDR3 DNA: TGCGCCAGCAGCTCCGCCGGGACAGCCCTCCCCGCCGGGGAGCTGTTTTTT. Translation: CASSSAGTALPAGELFF.

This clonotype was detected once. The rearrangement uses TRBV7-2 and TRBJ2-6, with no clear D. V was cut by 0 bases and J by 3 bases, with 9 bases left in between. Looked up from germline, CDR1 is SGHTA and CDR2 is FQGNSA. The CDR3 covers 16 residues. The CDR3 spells CASSLASASGANVLTF. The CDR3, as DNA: TGTGCCAGCAGCTTAGCCTCGGCTAGTGGGGCCAACGTCCTGACTTTC.

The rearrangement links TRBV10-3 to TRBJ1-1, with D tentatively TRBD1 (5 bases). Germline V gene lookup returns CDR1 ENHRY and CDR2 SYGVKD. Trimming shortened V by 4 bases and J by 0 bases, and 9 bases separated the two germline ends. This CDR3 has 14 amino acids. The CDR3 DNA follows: TGTGCCATCAGTGCATTAGGGGTGAACACTGAAGCTTTCTTT. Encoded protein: CAISALGVNTEAFF.